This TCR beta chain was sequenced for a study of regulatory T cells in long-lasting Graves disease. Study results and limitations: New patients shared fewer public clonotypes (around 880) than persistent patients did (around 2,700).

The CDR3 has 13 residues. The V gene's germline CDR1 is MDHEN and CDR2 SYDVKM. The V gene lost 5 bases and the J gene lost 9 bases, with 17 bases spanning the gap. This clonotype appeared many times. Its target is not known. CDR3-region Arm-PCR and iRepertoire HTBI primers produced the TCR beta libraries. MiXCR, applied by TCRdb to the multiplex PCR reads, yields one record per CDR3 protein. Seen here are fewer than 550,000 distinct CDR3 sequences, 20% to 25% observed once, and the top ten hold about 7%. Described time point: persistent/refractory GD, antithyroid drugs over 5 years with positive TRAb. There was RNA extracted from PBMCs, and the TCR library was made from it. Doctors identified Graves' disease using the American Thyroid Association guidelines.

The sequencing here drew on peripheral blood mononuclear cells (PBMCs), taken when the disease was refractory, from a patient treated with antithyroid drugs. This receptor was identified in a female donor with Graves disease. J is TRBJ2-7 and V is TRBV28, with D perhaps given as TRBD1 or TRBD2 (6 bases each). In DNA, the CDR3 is TGTGCCAGCAGTCCTGGGGGGCCACAGTCGCAGTACTTC. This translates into CASSPGGPQSQYF.